One sample yielded the 26 T cell receptor beta chains listed below, sequenced in a study of blood T cell repertoires in COVID-19 (dated by TCRdb to about 2020). The library was made by the immunoSEQ multiplex PCR assay. Imported from immuneACCESS, the table was reduced by TCRdb to in-frame sequences with V and J called. These copies leave out some clones; in studies compared against another copy, an unresolved V gene accounts for under half, and the cause of the remainder is not known. This sample gives roughly 180,000 clones in total; 84% of them show up just once. The top ten constitute roughly 7.1% of the sample. Sequenced input: peripheral blood. These receptors all come from a man aged 35-49 years who had recovered from COVID-19.

The chain recombines TRBV27 with TRBJ1-2, with 8 positions matching TRBD1. The CDR3 runs to 15 residues. Germline V CDR1 and CDR2: MNHEY, SMNVEV (reference sequence). J lost 7 bases, V lost 5 bases, and 12 bases had no gene match. This chain's CDR3 is CASSARTGRSAGYTF. CDR3 sequence (DNA): TGTGCCAGCAGTGCGAGGACAGGGCGGTCGGCTGGCTACACCTTC.

The J gene is TRBJ1-4, the V gene TRBV7-9; TRBD1 is a possible D gene (5 bases). V was trimmed by 5 bases and J by 3 bases, leaving 10 bases between them. CDR3 length: 14 amino acids. CDR1 is SEHNR and CDR2 is FQNEAQ in the germline V gene (reference sequence). The CDR3 loop reads CASSIRAANEKLFF. For the CDR3, the DNA is TGTGCCAGCAGCATCAGGGCTGCTAATGAAAAACTGTTTTTT.

This chain connects TRBV7-2 to TRBJ2-7; 7 bases agree with TRBD2. The CDR3 runs 15 residues. In germline, CDR1 is SGHTA, CDR2 FQGNSA. V trimming: 3 bases; J trimming: 0 bases; junction bases outside the gene matches: 5. The CDR3 DNA reads TGTGCCAGCAGCTTGGTAGCGGGTCCCTCCTACGAGCAGTACTTC. Amino acid sequence: CASSLVAGPSYEQYF.

The rearrangement uses TRBV7-9 and TRBJ2-4; no clear D gene. Germline V lookup: CDR1 SEHNR, CDR2 FQNEAQ (reference sequence). CDR3 length: 13 amino acids. V lost 4 bases, J lost 6 bases, and 10 bases lay in between. CDR3 sequence (DNA): TGTGCCAGCAGCTCCGGGTTGGCAAACATTCAGTACTTC. Its translation is CASSSGLANIQYF. Using reference TRBV7-9 and TRBJ2-4 for the parts outside the CDR3, the full variable domain is DTGVSQNPRHKITKRGQNVTFRCDPISEHNRLYWYRQTLGQGPEFLTYFQNEAQLEKSRLLSDRFSAERPKGSFSTLEIQRTEQGDSAMYLCASSSGLANIQYFGAGTRLSVL.

The chain carries TRBV29-1 and TRBJ2-7; TRBD1 aligns across 8 bases. J was trimmed by 7 bases and V by 3 bases; bases with no gene match: 8. The CDR3 is 13 amino acids. CDR1 SQVTM and CDR2 ANQGSEA come from the germline V gene. CDR3 nucleotide sequence: TGCAGCGTTGAGGGGGGACAGGTCCAGGAGCAGTACTTC. As protein: CSVEGGQVQEQYF.

This chain connects TRBV10-3 to TRBJ1-1; TRBD1 aligns across 10 bases. The length of the CDR3 is 14 residues. Losses at the gene ends were 6 bases for V and 4 bases for J; bases not matched to a gene: 5. Per germline, CDR1 ENHRY and CDR2 SYGVKD. DNA of the CDR3: TGTGCCATCAGGGAGGGACAGGGGAGCACTGAAGCTTTCTTT. Its protein product is CAIREGQGSTEAFF.

The chain couples TRBV11-1 to TRBJ1-1, with a tentative D call TRBD1 (6 bases). The germline V gene encodes CDR1 SGHAT and CDR2 FQDESV (reference sequence). The CDR3 is 16 amino acids. Trimming pared 5 bases from V and 2 bases from J, leaving 18 bases between. CDR3 sequence reads: CASSLGGGGTNTEAFF. As DNA, the CDR3 is TGTGCCAGCAGCCTCGGCGGTGGGGGCACAAACACTGAAGCTTTCTTT.

The rearrangement links TRBV3-1 (or the pseudogene TRBV3-2) to TRBJ2-5; D is ambiguous. Trimming shortened V by 4 bases and J by 7 bases, and 7 bases separated the two germline ends. The germline gives CDR1 LGHDT, CDR2 YNNKEL (reference sequence). The CDR3 has 11 amino acids. CDR3 sequence (DNA): TGTGCCAGCAGCCTCGAGTGGACCCAGTACTTC. Protein: CASSLEWTQYF.

The chain recombines TRBV6-2 or TRBV6-3 with TRBJ1-1, with unresolved D. The CDR3 consists of 12 residues. The germline V gene has CDR1 MNHEY and CDR2 SVGEGT. The V gene lost 6 bases and the J gene lost 7 bases, with 12 bases spanning the gap. DNA for the CDR3: TGTGCCAGCAGCTCTACCCCCCTTGAAGCTTTCTTT. Its translation: CASSSTPLEAFF.

V gene TRBV2 combines with J gene TRBJ2-5, with 9 positions matching TRBD1. Germline V lookup: CDR1 SNHLY, CDR2 FYNNEI. The CDR3 is 15 amino acids. J lost 5 bases, V lost 4 bases, and 8 bases had no gene match. The CDR3 loop reads CASSADRGGGETQYF. CDR3 DNA: TGTGCCAGCAGTGCGGACAGGGGCGGGGGTGAGACCCAGTACTTC.

The CDR3 nucleotides are TGTGCCAGCAGTTACTCTTTGGGGAGGGATGAAAAACTGTTTTTT. It specifies CASSYSLGRDEKLFF. This chain joins TRBV6-5 and TRBJ1-4, with D unclear. The V end was cut by 0 bases, the J end by 6 bases, with 11 bases between. CDR1 MNHEY and CDR2 SVGAGI come from the germline V gene. The CDR3 is 15 residues long.

The chain combines TRBV5-8 with TRBJ1-4, with 9 bases that match TRBD1. The CDR3 totals 15 residues. V lost 1 base and J lost 7; bases outside the gene matches: 5. Germline V gives CDR1 SGHTS, CDR2 YDEGEE. The CDR3 spells CASSLWDRAAEKLFF. In nucleotides, the CDR3 is TGTGCCAGCAGCTTGTGGGACAGGGCCGCTGAAAAACTGTTTTTT. The full variable domain, in which reference TRBV5-8 and TRBJ1-4 provide the parts outside the CDR3, is EAGVTQSPTHLIKTRGQQATLRCSPISGHTSVYWYQQALGLGLQFLLWYDEGEERNRGNFPPRFSGRQFPNYSSELNVNALELEDSALYLCASSLWDRAAEKLFFGSGTQLSVL.

This chain uses TRBV10-3 with TRBJ2-2, with TRBD2 identical over 7 bases. CDR3 length: 14 amino acids. With V trimmed by 6 bases and J by 6 bases, 7 bases remained unmatched. CDR1 ENHRY and CDR2 SYGVKD come from the germline V gene. DNA for the CDR3: TGTGCCATCAGATACACCGCGGGGGCCGGGGAGCTGTTTTTT. The encoded protein is CAIRYTAGAGELFF.

The rearrangement joins TRBV2 to TRBJ2-1; 8 bases map to TRBD2. After removal of 10 bases from V and 0 bases from J, the junction contained 5 bases not matched to a gene. The length of the CDR3 is 14 residues. Germline lookup yields CDR1 SNHLY and CDR2 FYNNEI. The CDR3: CANERERSYNEQFF. The CDR3 DNA follows: TGTGCCAACGAGCGGGAGCGCTCCTACAATGAGCAGTTCTTC.

The chain is built from TRBV20-1 and TRBJ1-4; D is unclear. There are 13 residues in the CDR3. V was trimmed by 3 bases and J by 7 bases, leaving 12 bases between them. The germline gives CDR1 DFQATT, CDR2 SNEGSKA (reference sequence). As DNA, the CDR3 is TGCAGTGCTAGTAAGGCAGGTCGTGAAAAACTGTTTTTT. This gives the protein CSASKAGREKLFF.

As to this clone: Additional DNA sequences in this sample encode the identical CDR3. The V and J genes are TRBV7-2 and TRBJ1-5; D may be TRBD1 (5 bases). Germline V gene lookup returns CDR1 SGHTA and CDR2 FQGNSA. The CDR3 is 15 residues long. With 2 bases removed from V and 4 bases from J, the gap between germline ends came to 12 bases. The CDR3 region has the DNA TGTGCCAGCAGCTTACAATCCGGGGGTAATCAGCCCCAGCATTTT. It encodes CASSLQSGGNQPQHF.

The J gene is TRBJ2-4, the V gene TRBV6-5, with 7 bases identical to TRBD2. This CDR3 is 14 amino acids long. Looked up from germline, CDR1 is MNHEY and CDR2 is SVGAGI. The J segment lost 6 bases and the V segment lost 2 bases, leaving 4 bases of the junction unmatched. CDR3 in amino acids: CASSYRSGTNIQYF. The CDR3 nucleotides read TGTGCCAGCAGTTACCGGAGCGGGACAAACATTCAGTACTTC.

The rearrangement joins TRBV7-9 to TRBJ2-7, with D hard to call. The V end lost 1 base, the J end lost 6 bases, and 16 bases lay between the germline ends. The CDR3 sequence is 15 residues long. Germline V gene lookup returns CDR1 SEHNR and CDR2 FQNEAQ (reference sequence). The CDR3 spells CASSLDVRISVEQYF. CDR3 DNA sequence: TGTGCCAGCAGCTTAGATGTGAGGATCTCTGTCGAGCAGTACTTC.

The chain is built from TRBV5-4 and TRBJ2-2; 12 bases are a match to TRBD2. With V trimmed by 1 base and J by 4 bases, 2 bases remained unmatched. In germline, CDR1 is SGHNT, CDR2 YYREEE (reference sequence). The CDR3 has 16 residues. CDR3 nucleotide sequence: TGTGCCAGCAGCTTGCTAGCGGGGGGGACCACCGGGGAGCTGTTTTTT. Encoded protein: CASSLLAGGTTGELFF.

V usage is TRBV19 and J usage is TRBJ1-1; unclear D gene. The CDR3 is 13 amino acids. Trimming pared 3 bases from V and 1 base from J, leaving 6 bases between. Germline CDR1 is LNHDA and CDR2 is SQIVND (reference sequence). The CDR3 loop is CASSMLRNTEAFF. CDR3 coding DNA: TGTGCCAGTAGTATGCTCAGGAACACTGAAGCTTTCTTT.

The chain has TRBV7-3 and TRBJ2-1; D may be TRBD2 (5 bases). Germline CDR1 reads SGHTA; CDR2 reads FQGTGA. Trimming stripped 5 bases from V and 7 bases from J, with 12 bases between. The CDR3 is 13 residues long. The CDR3 loop reads CASSLAKGNEQFF. The CDR3 bases are TGTGCCAGCAGCCTAGCAAAAGGGAATGAGCAGTTCTTC. Based on the CDR3 plus reference TRBV7-3 and TRBJ2-1, the full variable domain is GAGVSQTPSNKVTEKGKYVELRCDPISGHTALYWYRQSLGQGPEFLIYFQGTGAADDSGLPNDRFFAVRPEGSVSTLKIQRTERGDSAVYLCASSLAKGNEQFFGPGTRLTVL.

This clone was detected only once. The chain uses TRBV7-3 and TRBJ1-1; 9 bases line up with TRBD1. V was clipped by 6 bases and J by 5 bases; unmatched bases: 4. Germline loops: CDR1 SGHTA, CDR2 FQGTGA. This CDR3 comprises 13 residues. CDR3 sequence reads: CASSYDRGTEAFF. CDR3 sequence (DNA): TGTGCCAGCAGTTACGACAGGGGGACTGAAGCTTTCTTT. Using reference TRBV7-3 and TRBJ1-1 for the parts outside the CDR3, the full variable domain is GAGVSQTPSNKVTEKGKYVELRCDPISGHTALYWYRQSLGQGPEFLIYFQGTGAADDSGLPNDRFFAVRPEGSVSTLKIQRTERGDSAVYLCASSYDRGTEAFFGQGTRLTVV.

The chain carries TRBV7-8 and TRBJ2-6, with 7 bases that match TRBD1. CDR3 length: 17 residues. Per the germline V gene, CDR1 is SGHVS and CDR2 is FQNEAQ. The ends lost 1 base at V and 0 bases at J; junction bases unmatched: 3. In DNA, the CDR3 is TGTGCCAGCAGCTTAGTCCCAGGGGGCTCTGGGGCCAACGTCCTGACTTTC. This gives the protein CASSLVPGGSGANVLTF.

The chain carries TRBV28 and TRBJ2-7, with D possibly TRBD2 on 7 matching bases. V lost 6 bases to trimming and J lost 1 base, with 13 bases between them. The V gene's germline CDR1 is MDHEN and CDR2 SYDVKM. The CDR3 is 14 residues long. CDR3 protein: CASSRGGASYEQYF. The CDR3 DNA reads TGTGCCAGCAGCCGAGGGGGGGCATCCTACGAGCAGTACTTC.

DNA for the CDR3: TGTGCCAGCAGAATACTAGCGGGGGGCTATTATACGCAGTATTTT. This translates into CASRILAGGYYTQYF. The rearrangement joins TRBV27 to TRBJ2-3; 12 positions match TRBD2. The V and J ends lost 6 bases and 7 bases, in that order; junction bases with no gene match: 8. The CDR3 length is 15 residues. Germline V gene data show CDR1 as MNHEY and CDR2 as SMNVEV (reference sequence).

The rearrangement uses TRBV19 and TRBJ1-1; D might be TRBD1 (6 bases). V shed 10 bases and J shed 7 bases, with 16 bases lying between them. This CDR3 contains 12 residues. Germline V gives CDR1 LNHDA, CDR2 SQIVND (reference sequence). In DNA form, the CDR3 reads TGTGCCACCCGCGGGGGGCAGGGTGAAGCTTTCTTT. Its translation: CATRGGQGEAFF.